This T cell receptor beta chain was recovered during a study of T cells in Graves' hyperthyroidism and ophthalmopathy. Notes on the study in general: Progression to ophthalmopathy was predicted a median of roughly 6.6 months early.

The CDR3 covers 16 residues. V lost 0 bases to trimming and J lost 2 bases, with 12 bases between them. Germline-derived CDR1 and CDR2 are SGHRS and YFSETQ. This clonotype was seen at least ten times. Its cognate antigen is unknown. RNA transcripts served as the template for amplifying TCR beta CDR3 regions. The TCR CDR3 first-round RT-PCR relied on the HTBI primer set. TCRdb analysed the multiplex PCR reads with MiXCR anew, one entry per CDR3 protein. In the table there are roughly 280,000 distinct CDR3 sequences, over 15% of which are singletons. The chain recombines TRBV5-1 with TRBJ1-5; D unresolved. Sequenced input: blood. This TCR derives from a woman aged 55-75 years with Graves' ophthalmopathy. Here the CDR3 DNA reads TGCGCCAGCAGCTTGGGGAGCTTGGGAGGCAATCAGCCCCAGCATTTT. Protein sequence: CASSLGSLGGNQPQHF.